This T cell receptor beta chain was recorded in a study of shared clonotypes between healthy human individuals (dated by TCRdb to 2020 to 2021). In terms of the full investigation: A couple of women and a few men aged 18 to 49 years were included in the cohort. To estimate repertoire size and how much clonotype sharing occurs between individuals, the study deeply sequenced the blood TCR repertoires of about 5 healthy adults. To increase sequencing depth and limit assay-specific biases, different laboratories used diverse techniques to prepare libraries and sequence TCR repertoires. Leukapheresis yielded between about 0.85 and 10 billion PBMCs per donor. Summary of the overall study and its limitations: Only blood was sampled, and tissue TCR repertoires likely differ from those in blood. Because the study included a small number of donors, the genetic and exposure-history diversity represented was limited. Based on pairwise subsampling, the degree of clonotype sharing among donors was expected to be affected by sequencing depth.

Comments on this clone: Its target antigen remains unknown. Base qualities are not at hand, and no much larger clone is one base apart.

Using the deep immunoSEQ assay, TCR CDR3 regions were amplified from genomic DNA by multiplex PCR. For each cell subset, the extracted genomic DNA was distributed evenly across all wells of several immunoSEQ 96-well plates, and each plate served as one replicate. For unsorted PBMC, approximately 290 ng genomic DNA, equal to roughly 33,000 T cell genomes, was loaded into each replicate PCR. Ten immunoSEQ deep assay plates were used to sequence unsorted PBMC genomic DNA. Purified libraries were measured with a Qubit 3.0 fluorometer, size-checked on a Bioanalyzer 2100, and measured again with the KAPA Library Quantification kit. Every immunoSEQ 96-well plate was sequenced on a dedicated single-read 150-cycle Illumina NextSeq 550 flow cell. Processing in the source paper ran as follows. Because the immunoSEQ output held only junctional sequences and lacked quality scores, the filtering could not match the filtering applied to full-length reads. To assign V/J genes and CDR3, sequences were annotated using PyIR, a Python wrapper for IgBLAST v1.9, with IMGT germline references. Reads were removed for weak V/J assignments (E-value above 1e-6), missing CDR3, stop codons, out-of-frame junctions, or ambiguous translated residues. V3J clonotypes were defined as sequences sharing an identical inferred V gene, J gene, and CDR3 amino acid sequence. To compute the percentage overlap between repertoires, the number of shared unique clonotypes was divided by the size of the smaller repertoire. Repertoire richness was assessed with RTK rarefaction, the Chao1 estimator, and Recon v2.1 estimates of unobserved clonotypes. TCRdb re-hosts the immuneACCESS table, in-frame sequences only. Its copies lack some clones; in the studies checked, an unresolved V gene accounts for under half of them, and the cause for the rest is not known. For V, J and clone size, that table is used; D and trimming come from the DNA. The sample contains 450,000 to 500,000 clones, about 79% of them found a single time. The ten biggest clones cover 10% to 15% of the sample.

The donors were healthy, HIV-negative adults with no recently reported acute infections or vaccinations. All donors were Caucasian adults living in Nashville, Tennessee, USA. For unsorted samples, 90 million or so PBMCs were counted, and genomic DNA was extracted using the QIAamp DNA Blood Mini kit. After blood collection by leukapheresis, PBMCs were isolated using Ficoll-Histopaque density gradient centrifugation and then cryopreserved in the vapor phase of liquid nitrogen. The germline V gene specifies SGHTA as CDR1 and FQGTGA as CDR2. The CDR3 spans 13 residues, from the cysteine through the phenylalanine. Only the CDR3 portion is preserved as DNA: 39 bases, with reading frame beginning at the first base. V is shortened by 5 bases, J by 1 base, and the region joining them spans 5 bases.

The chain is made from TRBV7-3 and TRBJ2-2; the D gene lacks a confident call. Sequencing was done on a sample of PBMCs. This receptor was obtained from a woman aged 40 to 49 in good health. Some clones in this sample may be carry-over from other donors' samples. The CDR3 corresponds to CASSPGNTGELFF. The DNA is TGTGCCAGCAGCCCCGGGAACACCGGGGAGCTGTTTTTT.